The rows below give T cell receptor beta chains drawn from one sample of a study of cytomegalovirus exposure and HLA in healthy donors. Sequencing used immunoSEQ multiplex PCR; TCRdb keeps in-frame clones, though not all of them. This sample has under 200,000 clones, with around 80% found just once. The sample was PBMCs. The receptors shown here come from a man aged 35 to 55 in good health and CMV-seronegative. The CDR3 runs from the conserved cysteine through the conserved F or W. The order of the fields is clone size, J gene, D gene, V gene, CDR3 DNA, CDR3 protein. A D gene is named only where the DNA matches it firmly. Clone size is not always given. Where it is, it says once, few, many or a class for expanded clones.

>NA|TRBJ1-5|NA|TRBV6-5
TGTGCCAGCAGAAGCAGGGGAAATCAGCCCCAGCATTTT
CASRSRGNQPQHF
>once|TRBJ1-1|NA|TRBV7-9
TGTGCCAGCAGCCGCCCAGGTCGGACTGAAGCTTTCTTT
CASSRPGRTEAFF
>NA|TRBJ2-7|NA|TRBV9
TGTGCCAGCAGCCAGGGGGGACAAGCTTCCTACGAGCAGTACTTC
CASSQGGQASYEQYF
>NA|TRBJ2-5|NA|TRBV7-8
TGTGCCAGCAGCTTAGCGCGGGTGGGCATTCAAGAGACCCAGTACTTC
CASSLARVGIQETQYF
>NA|TRBJ2-7|NA|TRBV7-2
TGTGCCAGCAGCTCCCTCCTGGTGAGCTCCTACGAGCAGTACTTC
CASSSLLVSSYEQYF
>NA|TRBJ2-1|NA|TRBV11-2
TGTGCCAGCAGCTTAGACAGGCAAAATGAGCAGTTCTTC
CASSLDRQNEQFF
>few|TRBJ2-1|TRBD2|TRBV5-1
TGCGCCAGCAGCTTGGCGGCTAGCGGGAGCAATGAGCAGTTCTTC
CASSLAASGSNEQFF
>few|TRBJ1-4|NA|TRBV6-5
TGTGCCAGCAGTTTCGACGGACATAATGAAAAACTGTTTTTT
CASSFDGHNEKLFF
>NA|TRBJ1-4|NA|TRBV6-1
TGTGCCAGCAATAGATTATCGGGGGGAAATGAAAAACTGTTTTTT
CASNRLSGGNEKLFF
>few|TRBJ2-4|NA|TRBV5-6
TGTGCCAGCAGCTACCGGGACTGGTGGGGAGGCAGTCAGTACTTC
CASSYRDWWGGSQYF
>NA|TRBJ2-1|NA|TRBV27
TGTGCCAGCAGTTTAACAGGGCTCCATGAGCAGTTCTTC
CASSLTGLHEQFF
>once|TRBJ2-1|TRBD2|TRBV2
TGTGCCAGCAAACTAGCGGTATACAATGAGCAGTTCTTC
CASKLAVYNEQFF
>NA|TRBJ2-5|TRBD2|TRBV2
TGTGCCAGCAGTGCTGCTAGCGGGTGGGAGACCCAGTACTTC
CASSAASGWETQYF
>few|TRBJ1-1|NA|TRBV2
TGTGCCAGCAACCCCCGACAGCTATACACTGAAGCTTTCTTT
CASNPRQLYTEAFF
>NA|TRBJ2-7|TRBD2|TRBV6-5
TGTGCCGGCAGTTCCTTCCACGGGAGGGCCGGCGAGCAGTACTTC
CAGSSFHGRAGEQYF
>NA|TRBJ2-1|NA|TRBV19
TGTGCCAGTAGTAAGGGGGGGTACAATGAGCAGTTCTTC
CASSKGGYNEQFF